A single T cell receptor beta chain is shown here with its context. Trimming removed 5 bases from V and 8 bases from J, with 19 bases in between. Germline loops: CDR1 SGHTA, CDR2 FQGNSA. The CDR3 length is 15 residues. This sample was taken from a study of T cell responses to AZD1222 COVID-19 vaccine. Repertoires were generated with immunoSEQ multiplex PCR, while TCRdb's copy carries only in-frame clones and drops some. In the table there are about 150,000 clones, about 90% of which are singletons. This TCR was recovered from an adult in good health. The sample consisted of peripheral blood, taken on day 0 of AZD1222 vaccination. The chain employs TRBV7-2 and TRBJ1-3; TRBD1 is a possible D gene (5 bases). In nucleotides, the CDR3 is TGTGCCAGCAGCGCGCACCGGGGGACTGAGTACACCATATATTTT. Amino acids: CASSAHRGTEYTIYF.